Each of the 16 T cell receptor beta chains below was sequenced from the same sample in a study of shared T cell receptors in the human thymus. Profiled with immunoSEQ multiplex PCR; TCRdb holds only in-frame clones, not every one. The sample yields about 730,000 clones, approximately 85% seen once. Separately, the same data were catalogued under a study of human thymus T cells.

Sequencing was done on a sample of thymocytes. These receptors were collected from a girl under three years old with a congenital heart defect.

This chain links TRBV2 with TRBJ1-2; maybe TRBD1 (5 bases). The CDR3 extends over 15 amino acids. CDR1 and CDR2 from the germline V gene are SNHLY and FYNNEI. Trimming left V 1 base short and J 7 bases short, with 16 bases between. DNA for the CDR3: TGTGCCAGCAGTGAAGTTTGGCAGGGCTTGCTTGGCTACACCTTC. Its translation is CASSEVWQGLLGYTF.

The rearrangement joins TRBV2 to TRBJ1-1; D call uncertain. The V gene's germline CDR1 is SNHLY and CDR2 FYNNEI. V was trimmed by 2 bases and J by 7 bases, leaving 17 bases between them. The CDR3 is made up of 15 amino acids. This CDR3 reads CASSELGYDGGEAFF. The CDR3, as DNA: TGTGCCAGCAGTGAACTCGGGTACGATGGAGGTGAAGCTTTCTTT.

This sequence joins TRBV19 and TRBJ1-1; D perhaps matches TRBD1 (5 bases). CDR1 and CDR2 (germline): LNHDA, SQIVND (reference sequence). The V end lost 6 bases, the J end lost 0 bases, and 17 bases lay between the germline ends. The CDR3 contains 16 residues. Written as DNA, the CDR3 is TGTGCCAGTAGCCCCCTAGGAGACAGCATGAACACTGAAGCTTTCTTT. It encodes CASSPLGDSMNTEAFF.

This chain uses TRBV28 with TRBJ2-7; the match to TRBD1 covers 7 bases. Germline V lookup: CDR1 MDHEN, CDR2 SYDVKM. The CDR3 is made up of 16 amino acids. The junction had 12 bases not matched to a gene; V was cut back by 5 bases and J by 2 bases. CDR3 residues: CASSLIDGQVTYEQYF. In DNA, the CDR3 is TGTGCCAGCAGTCTAATCGATGGACAGGTCACCTACGAGCAGTACTTC.

V and J are TRBV5-1 and TRBJ2-1, with 9 bases fitting TRBD2. The J segment lost 1 base and the V segment lost 5 bases, leaving 13 bases of the junction unmatched. The CDR3 loop spans 18 amino acids. CDR1 and CDR2 (germline): SGHRS, YFSETQ. The CDR3 DNA reads as TGCGCCAGCAGTGGCGGGGTAGCGGGGGCCCAATCCTACAATGAGCAGTTCTTC. It specifies CASSGGVAGAQSYNEQFF.

The genes are TRBV6-6 and TRBJ2-7; D is undetermined. The V gene lost 0 bases and the J gene lost 2 bases, with 8 bases spanning the gap. The CDR3 spans 14 residues. Germline V gives CDR1 MNHNY, CDR2 SVGAGI (reference sequence). Written as DNA, the CDR3 is TGTGCCAGCAGTTACTCGAAACAAGCCTACGAGCAGTACTTC. It encodes CASSYSKQAYEQYF.

The V gene is TRBV19, the J gene TRBJ1-2; D is ambiguous. The CDR3 runs to 17 residues. V dropped 6 bases and J dropped 3 bases, with 23 bases sitting between them. The germline V gene has CDR1 LNHDA and CDR2 SQIVND (reference sequence). CDR3 coding DNA: TGTGCCAGTAGCCGACTCCCTGGGAGGGATCTGGACTATGGCTACACCTTC. This gives the protein CASSRLPGRDLDYGYTF.

V and J are TRBV5-4 and TRBJ2-1; tentative D call: TRBD2 (5 bases). Germline lookup yields CDR1 SGHNT and CDR2 YYREEE (reference sequence). Trimming shortened V by 0 bases and J by 6 bases, and 13 bases separated the two germline ends. The CDR3 extends over 15 amino acids. Written as DNA, the CDR3 is TGTGCCAGCAGCTTGGTCCGGGGAAGGGTCAATGAGCAGTTCTTC. It codes for CASSLVRGRVNEQFF.

The V call is TRBV5-4, the J call TRBJ2-5; D possibly corresponds to TRBD1 (6 bases). The CDR3 runs to 17 residues. V was trimmed by 3 bases and J by 1 base, leaving 19 bases between them. The germline V gene has CDR1 SGHNT and CDR2 YYREEE (reference sequence). CDR3 loop: CASSSLGQQSFQETQYF. The CDR3 DNA follows: TGTGCCAGCAGCTCCCTTGGACAGCAAAGTTTCCAAGAGACCCAGTACTTC.

This clone was observed once. The genes are TRBV28 and TRBJ1-2; D is undetermined. Germline CDR1 reads MDHEN; CDR2 reads SYDVKM. CDR3 size: 13 residues. With 7 bases removed from V and 4 bases from J, the gap between germline ends came to 13 bases. CDR3 in DNA: TGTGCCAGCACCACTCACGGAGGCTATGGCTACACCTTC. Translation: CASTTHGGYGYTF.

The V call is TRBV30, the J call TRBJ2-7; TRBD2 matches 7 bases. J was trimmed by 1 base and V by 4 bases; bases with no gene match: 1. The length of the CDR3 is 12 residues. The germline gives CDR1 GTSNPN, CDR2 SVGIG (reference sequence). The CDR3 loop reads CAWTSGSYEQYF. The DNA of the CDR3 is TGTGCCTGGACTAGCGGATCCTACGAGCAGTACTTC.

V is TRBV5-1 and J is TRBJ2-7, with 8 bases aligning to TRBD1. V lost 4 bases to trimming and J lost 2 bases; unmatched junction nucleotides: 8. Germline-derived CDR1 and CDR2 are SGHRS and YFSETQ. The length of the CDR3 is 15 residues. The CDR3 sequence is CASSPDREFPYEQYF. DNA of the CDR3: TGCGCCAGCAGCCCGGACAGGGAGTTCCCCTACGAGCAGTACTTC.

The chain recombines TRBV7-9 with TRBJ2-7; the match to TRBD1 covers 7 bases. The CDR3 runs to 17 residues. The ends lost 2 bases at V and 5 bases at J; junction bases unmatched: 15. Germline V gene lookup returns CDR1 SEHNR and CDR2 FQNEAQ (reference sequence). This CDR3 reads CASSLMAFRGQFDEQYF. CDR3 coding DNA: TGTGCCAGCAGCTTAATGGCCTTTAGGGGACAGTTCGACGAGCAGTACTTC.

Regarding this clone: Other DNA sequences from this sample encode an identical CDR3 as well. This rearrangement joins TRBV7-8 to TRBJ2-7; a possible D gene is TRBD1 (7 bases). The CDR3 spans 14 residues. Germline V CDR1 and CDR2: SGHVS, FQNEAQ. Deletions cut 5 bases from V and 3 bases from J, with 14 bases between. As DNA, the CDR3 is TGTGCCAGCAGCCCAGGGGGGCTCGGCTACGAGCAGTACTTC. Translation: CASSPGGLGYEQYF.

The chain employs TRBV5-1 and TRBJ2-2; D possibly corresponds to TRBD1 (6 bases). Trimming left V 2 bases short and J 4 bases short, with 12 bases between. The CDR3 spans 15 residues. Germline CDR1 reads SGHRS; CDR2 reads YFSETQ. The CDR3 protein is CASSFRGGGTGELFF. The CDR3 DNA reads as TGCGCCAGCAGCTTTAGAGGGGGTGGCACCGGGGAGCTGTTTTTT.

V gene TRBV6-5 combines with J gene TRBJ1-6; 7 nucleotides line up with TRBD1. There are 15 residues in the CDR3. The germline V gene has CDR1 MNHEY and CDR2 SVGAGI. The V and J ends lost 2 bases and 5 bases, in that order; junction bases with no gene match: 3. Here the CDR3 DNA reads TGTGCCAGCAGTTACCGGGACAGCGATAATTCACCCCTCCACTTT. Translating gives CASSYRDSDNSPLHF.